This TCR beta chain is drawn from a study of T cells in Graves' hyperthyroidism and ophthalmopathy (dated by TCRdb to between 2017 and 2020). Concerning the study at large: Peripheral blood samples were taken at the time of initial diagnosis, prior to any treatment. TCR V-J signatures able to tell the groups apart were searched for in a discovery cohort of approximately 95 patients, of whom fewer than 45 had Graves' ophthalmopathy and around 58 had stable Graves' hyperthyroidism. Whether ophthalmopathy could be predicted prospectively was tested in an independent validation cohort made up of under 20 hyperthyroidism patients plus 17 patients who later progressed to ophthalmopathy. For training and testing, the roughly 100 patients in the discovery cohort were randomly divided in a 7:3 ratio. In several Graves' hyperthyroidism patients, the study also compared T-cell repertoires from thyroid tissue with T-cell repertoires from blood. After blood sampling, hyperthyroidism patients were treated with methimazole at a starting dose of 30 mg daily, and ophthalmopathy patients were treated with high-dose intravenous methylprednisolone. According to the paper, TCR Vbeta CDR3 sequencing was carried out on over 130 peripheral blood samples, which came from fewer than 50 ophthalmopathy, under 85 hyperthyroidism and roughly 17 progressor patients. Study-wide conclusions, independent of this receptor: Most expanded thyroid clonotypes (frequency above 0.001) were also found in blood, which suggests that blood repertoires may mirror thyroid immune responses. In validation, progression to ophthalmopathy was predicted by the model with about 70% sensitivity and around 75% specificity, a median of roughly six months before onset. In cross-validation, a model built on a 13 V-J signature told ophthalmopathy apart from stable hyperthyroidism with 85% to 90% sensitivity and around 84% specificity, and in testing the same model reached 80%/75%. Sample size was not statistically predetermined, and blinding of investigators to group allocation was not performed.

TCR beta CDR3 regions were amplified from RNA transcripts. The TCR CDR3 was subjected to a first round of RT-PCR using the HTBI primer set and the Qiagen OneStep RT-PCR kit. A second multiplex PCR round built the libraries, followed by size selection and purification. Libraries were sequenced paired-end with 100 bp reads on an Illumina HiSeq2000. The original pipeline was this. SOAPnuke was used to process the raw data, removing reads that contained adapters or uncalled bases, had a mean Phred below 15, or lacked an exact match to the constant primer or identifier. High-quality paired reads were merged using COPE v1.2.5, and each unique nucleotide sequence was defined as a clonotype. Clonotypes were aligned to IMGT TRBV, TRBD and TRBJ reference segments using MiTCR v1.1. The analysis included only V-J combinations with a frequency above 0.0001, which together covered about 99% of the repertoires. A TCS score was defined as the ratio between F50 (clonal expansion) and ExV (chaos), using BLOSUM62-based TCRdist between CDR3 peptides within each V-J. Welch's t-statistics and random forest reduced approximately 520 V-J features to 13, which were used in a naive Bayes classifier (R e1071). The public reads were quality trimmed at Q25 with fastp and then assembled into clones with MiXCR by TCRdb, keeping productive beta chains. Each CDR3 protein appears once, grouped with its most common genes and DNA. These V and J calls are TCRdb output, not the study's own analysis. In all, the sample holds over 550,000 distinct CDR3 sequences, and over 15% of those were seen once. The leading ten clones occupy about 20% of the sample.

Trimming takes 5 bases from V and 0 bases from J, and the germline ends sit 12 bases apart. For CDR1 and CDR2, the germline V gene lists SGHNT and YENEEA. The CDR3 has 15 amino acids, counting the end cysteine and phenylalanine. Only the CDR3 DNA stays, 45 bases, in frame from base 1. This clonotype has at least ten counts. What antigen it recognizes has not been identified. Base-call qualities are not available, and no considerably larger clone is one nucleotide away. Stable Graves' hyperthyroidism was defined as no progression to ophthalmopathy during 18 months of follow-up. Hyperthyroidism patients were aged 18 to 65 years and newly diagnosed, with disease duration of less than 2 months. Any patient with an uncontrolled infection, another autoimmune disease, pregnancy or lactation was excluded. Diagnoses were based on clinical symptoms, serum thyroxine and TRAb, thyroid ultrasound and orbital computed tomography. Ficoll-Paque density gradient centrifugation was used to isolate PBMCs from around 10 ml of fresh peripheral blood. Total RNA was extracted using Trizol reagent, and RNA quality was assessed on an Agilent 2100 Bioanalyzer.

This TCR was sampled from a young woman with Graves' hyperthyroidism. Sample: blood. The chain joins TRBV11-3 to TRBJ2-3; the D gene is possibly TRBD1, with 7 bases matching. CDR3 protein: CASSLRGVSTDTQYF. The DNA sequence is given as TGTGCCAGCAGCCTCAGGGGGGTGAGCACAGATACGCAGTATTTT.